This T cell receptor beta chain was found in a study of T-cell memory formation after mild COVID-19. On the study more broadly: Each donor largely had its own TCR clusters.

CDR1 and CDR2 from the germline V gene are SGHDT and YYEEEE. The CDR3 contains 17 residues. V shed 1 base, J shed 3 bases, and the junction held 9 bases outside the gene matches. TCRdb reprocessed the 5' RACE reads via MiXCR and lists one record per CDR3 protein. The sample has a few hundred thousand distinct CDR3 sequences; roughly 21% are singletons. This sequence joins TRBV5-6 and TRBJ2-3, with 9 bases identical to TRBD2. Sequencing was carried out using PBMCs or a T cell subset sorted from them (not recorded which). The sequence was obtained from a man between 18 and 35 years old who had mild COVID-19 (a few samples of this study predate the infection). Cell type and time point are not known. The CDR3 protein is CASSLWGNSGGTDTQYF. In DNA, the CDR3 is TGTGCCAGCAGCTTGTGGGGGAATAGCGGGGGAACAGATACGCAGTATTTT.